The entry below gives a single TCR beta chain sequence along with its context. The target antigen is unknown. CD4+ cells of the naive, central memory, regulatory and stem cell-like memory types were sorted via CD45RO/CCR7/CD25/CD127/CD95/CD27. Sorting produced populations that all topped 98% purity. Investigators reverse transcribed all isolated RNA, so they sequenced expressed TCRB transcripts. The table came from immunoSEQ multiplex PCR; TCRdb's copy has only in-frame clones and leaves some out. The data hold about half a million clones, with more than 9.5% observed a single time. The record originates from a study of beta chain features in type 1 diabetes. At the level of the study: Sorted cells examined across all samples numbered approximately 100 million. Whole-study results and caveats: Insertions at VDJ junctions were less frequent in type 1 diabetes patients. These patients also deleted more nucleotides at the same junctions.

The germline CDR1 and CDR2 sequences are MNHNY and SVGAGI (reference sequence). The CDR3 has 15 amino acids. V was trimmed by 0 bases and J by 4 bases, leaving 12 bases between them. The genes are TRBV6-6 and TRBJ2-5; TRBD1 is a possible D gene (5 bases). This clonotype was obtained from a woman aged 18-30 years in good health. The sample comprised naive CD4+ T cells from blood. The chain's CDR3 is CASSYSMLGRETQYF. CDR3 sequence (DNA): TGTGCCAGCAGTTACTCGATGCTGGGGCGAGAGACCCAGTACTTC.